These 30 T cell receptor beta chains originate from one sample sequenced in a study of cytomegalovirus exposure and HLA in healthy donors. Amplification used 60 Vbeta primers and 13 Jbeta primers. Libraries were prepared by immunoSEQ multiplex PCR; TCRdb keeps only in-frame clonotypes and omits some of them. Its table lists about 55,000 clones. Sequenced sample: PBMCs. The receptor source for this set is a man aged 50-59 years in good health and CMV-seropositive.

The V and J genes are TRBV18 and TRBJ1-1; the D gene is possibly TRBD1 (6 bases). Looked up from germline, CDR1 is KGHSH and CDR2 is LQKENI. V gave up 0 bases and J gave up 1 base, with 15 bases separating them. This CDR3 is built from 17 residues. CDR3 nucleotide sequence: TGTGCCAGCTCACCACCGGGTCTACAGGGTCCGAACACTGAAGCTTTCTTT. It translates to CASSPPGLQGPNTEAFF.

CDR3 coding DNA: TGCGCCAGCAGCCAAGATCTCAGGGTCCCCGGGGAGCTGTTTTTT. Residues: CASSQDLRVPGELFF. V and J are TRBV4-3 and TRBJ2-2; possibly TRBD1 for D (5 bases). The CDR3 is 15 amino acids. The ends were cut back, 0 bases at V and 6 bases at J, with 11 bases in the middle. CDR1 and CDR2 (germline): LGHNA, YSLEER.

In DNA, the CDR3 is TGTGCCAGCAGTCTCCGGGACAGCTATGGCTACACCTTC. It translates to CASSLRDSYGYTF. This rearrangement joins TRBV28 to TRBJ1-2; 7 positions match TRBD1. This CDR3 has 13 residues. Germline V gene sequence: CDR1 MDHEN, CDR2 SYDVKM. The trim removed 5 bases at V and 4 bases at J, leaving 4 bases unmatched.

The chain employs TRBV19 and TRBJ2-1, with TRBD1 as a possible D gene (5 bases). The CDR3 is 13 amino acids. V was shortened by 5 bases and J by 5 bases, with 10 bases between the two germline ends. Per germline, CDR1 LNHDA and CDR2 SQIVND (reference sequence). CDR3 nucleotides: TGTGCCAGTAGTGACTGGGGCGACAATGAGCAGTTCTTC. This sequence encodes CASSDWGDNEQFF.

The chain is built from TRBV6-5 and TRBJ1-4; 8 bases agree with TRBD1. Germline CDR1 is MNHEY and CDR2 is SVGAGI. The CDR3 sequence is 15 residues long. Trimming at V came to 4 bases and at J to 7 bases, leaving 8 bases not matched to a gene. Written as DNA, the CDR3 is TGTGCCAGCAGTTCTACCGGACAGGGAGGTGAAAAACTGTTTTTT. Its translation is CASSSTGQGGEKLFF.

CDR3: CASSPGGQGSYEQYF. The CDR3 DNA reads as TGTGCCAGCAGCCCGGGGGGACAGGGGTCCTACGAGCAGTACTTC. The V and J genes are TRBV28 and TRBJ2-7; 10 nucleotides line up with TRBD1. CDR3 length: 15 amino acids. V was clipped by 6 bases and J by 1 base; unmatched bases: 6. Germline V lookup: CDR1 MDHEN, CDR2 SYDVKM.

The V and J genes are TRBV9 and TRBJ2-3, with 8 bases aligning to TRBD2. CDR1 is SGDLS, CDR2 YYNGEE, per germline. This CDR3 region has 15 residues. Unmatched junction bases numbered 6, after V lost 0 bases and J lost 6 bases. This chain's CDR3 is CASSVGGTRGDTQYF. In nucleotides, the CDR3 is TGTGCCAGCAGCGTAGGGGGGACTAGGGGGGATACGCAGTATTTT.

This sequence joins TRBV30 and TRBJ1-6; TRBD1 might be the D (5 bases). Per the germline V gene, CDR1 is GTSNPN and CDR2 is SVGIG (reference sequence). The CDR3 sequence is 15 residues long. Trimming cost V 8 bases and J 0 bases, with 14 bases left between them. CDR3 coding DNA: TGTGCCGGGACGGGGGAGAGCTCCTATAATTCACCCCTCCACTTT. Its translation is CAGTGESSYNSPLHF.

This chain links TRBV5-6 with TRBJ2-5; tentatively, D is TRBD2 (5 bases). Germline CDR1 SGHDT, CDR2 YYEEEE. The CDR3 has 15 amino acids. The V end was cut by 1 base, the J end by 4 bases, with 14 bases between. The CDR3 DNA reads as TGTGCCAGCAGCTTGAGGGAGATTGTGGGAGAGACCCAGTACTTC. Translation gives CASSLREIVGETQYF.

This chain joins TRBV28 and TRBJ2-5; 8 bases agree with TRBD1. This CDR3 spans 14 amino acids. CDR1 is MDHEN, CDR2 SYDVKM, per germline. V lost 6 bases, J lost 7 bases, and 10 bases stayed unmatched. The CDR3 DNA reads TGTGCCAGCAGCTCTCCGGGACAGGAGGGGACCCAGTACTTC. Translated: CASSSPGQEGTQYF.

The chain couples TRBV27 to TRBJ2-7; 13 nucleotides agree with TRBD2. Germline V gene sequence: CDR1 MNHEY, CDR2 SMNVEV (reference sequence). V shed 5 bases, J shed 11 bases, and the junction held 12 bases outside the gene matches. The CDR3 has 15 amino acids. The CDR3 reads CASSPRTSGRGEEYF. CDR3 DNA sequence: TGTGCCAGCAGTCCCCGGACTAGCGGGAGAGGTGAGGAGTACTTC.

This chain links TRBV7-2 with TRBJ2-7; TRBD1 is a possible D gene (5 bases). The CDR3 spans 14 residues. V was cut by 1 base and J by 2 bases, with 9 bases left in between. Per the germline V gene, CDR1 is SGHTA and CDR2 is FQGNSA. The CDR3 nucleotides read TGTGCCAGCAGCTTAGATGGACAACCCTACGAGCAGTACTTC. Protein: CASSLDGQPYEQYF.

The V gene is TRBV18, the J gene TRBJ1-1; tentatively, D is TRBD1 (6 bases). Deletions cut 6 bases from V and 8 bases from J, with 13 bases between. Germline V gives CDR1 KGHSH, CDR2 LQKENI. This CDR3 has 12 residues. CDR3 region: CASSRQAEEAFF. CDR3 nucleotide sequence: TGTGCCAGCTCTCGACAGGCCGAGGAAGCTTTCTTT.

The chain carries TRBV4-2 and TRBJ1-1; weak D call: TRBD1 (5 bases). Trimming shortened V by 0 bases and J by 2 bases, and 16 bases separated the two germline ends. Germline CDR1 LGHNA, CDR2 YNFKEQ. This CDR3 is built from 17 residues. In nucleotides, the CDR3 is TGTGCCAGCAGCCAAGATGCAGGGAGGGTTAAAAACACTGAAGCTTTCTTT. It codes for CASSQDAGRVKNTEAFF.

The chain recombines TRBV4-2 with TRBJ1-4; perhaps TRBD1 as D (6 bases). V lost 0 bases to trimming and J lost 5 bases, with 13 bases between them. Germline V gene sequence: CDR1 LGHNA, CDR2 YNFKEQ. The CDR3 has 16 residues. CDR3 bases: TGTGCCAGCAGCCAAGATCTTGGGGGCACGAATGAAAAACTGTTTTTT. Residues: CASSQDLGGTNEKLFF.

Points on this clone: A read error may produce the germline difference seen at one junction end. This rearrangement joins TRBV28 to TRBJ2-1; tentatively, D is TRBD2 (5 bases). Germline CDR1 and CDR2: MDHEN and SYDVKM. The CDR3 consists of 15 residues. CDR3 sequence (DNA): TGTGCCAGCAGTTTAGTGGGGAGCTCCGACAATGAGCAGTTCTTC. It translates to CASSLVGSSDNEQFF.

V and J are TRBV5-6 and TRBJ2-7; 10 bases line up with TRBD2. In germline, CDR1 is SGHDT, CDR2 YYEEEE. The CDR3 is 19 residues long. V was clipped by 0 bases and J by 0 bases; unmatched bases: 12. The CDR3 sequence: CASSLGVSGRDPSSYEQYF. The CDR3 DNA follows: TGTGCCAGCAGCTTGGGGGTAAGCGGGAGGGACCCTAGCTCCTACGAGCAGTACTTC.

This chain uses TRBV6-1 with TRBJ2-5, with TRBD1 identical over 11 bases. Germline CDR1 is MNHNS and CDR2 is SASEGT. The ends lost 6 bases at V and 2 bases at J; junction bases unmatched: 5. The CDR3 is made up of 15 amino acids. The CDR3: CASRGTGGRQETQYF. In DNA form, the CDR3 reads TGTGCCAGCAGGGGGACAGGGGGGAGGCAAGAGACCCAGTACTTC.

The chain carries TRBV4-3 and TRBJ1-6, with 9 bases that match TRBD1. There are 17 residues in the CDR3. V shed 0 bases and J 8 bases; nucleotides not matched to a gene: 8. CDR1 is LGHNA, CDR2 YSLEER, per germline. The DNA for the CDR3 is TGCGCCAGCAGCCAAGAGCCGCCGGGACAGGGTTATTCACCCCTCCACTTT. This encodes CASSQEPPGQGYSPLHF.

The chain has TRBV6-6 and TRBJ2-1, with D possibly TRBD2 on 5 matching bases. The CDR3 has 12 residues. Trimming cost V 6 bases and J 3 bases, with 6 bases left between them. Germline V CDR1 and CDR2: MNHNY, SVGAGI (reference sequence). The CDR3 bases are TGTGCCAGCAGCCGGGACTACAATGAGCAGTTCTTC. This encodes CASSRDYNEQFF.

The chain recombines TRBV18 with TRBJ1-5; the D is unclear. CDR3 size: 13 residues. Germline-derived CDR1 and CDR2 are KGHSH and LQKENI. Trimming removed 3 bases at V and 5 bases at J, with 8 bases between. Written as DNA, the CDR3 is TGTGCCAGCTCACCGTCTGGAGATCAGCCCCAGCATTTT. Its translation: CASSPSGDQPQHF.

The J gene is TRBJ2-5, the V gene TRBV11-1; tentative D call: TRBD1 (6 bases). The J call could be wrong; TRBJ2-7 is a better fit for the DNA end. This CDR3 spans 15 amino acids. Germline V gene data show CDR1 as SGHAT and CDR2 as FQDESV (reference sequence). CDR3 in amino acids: CASSSRDTRSYEQYF. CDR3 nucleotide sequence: TGTGCCAGCAGCAGCCGGGACACTCGCTCCTACGAGCAGTACTTC.

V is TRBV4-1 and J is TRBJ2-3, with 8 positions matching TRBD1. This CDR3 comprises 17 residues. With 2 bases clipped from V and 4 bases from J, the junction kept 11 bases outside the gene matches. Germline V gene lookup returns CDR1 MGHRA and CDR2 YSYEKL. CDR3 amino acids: CASSQWGVGTGPDTQYF. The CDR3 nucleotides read TGCGCCAGCAGCCAATGGGGCGTCGGGACAGGACCAGATACGCAGTATTTT.

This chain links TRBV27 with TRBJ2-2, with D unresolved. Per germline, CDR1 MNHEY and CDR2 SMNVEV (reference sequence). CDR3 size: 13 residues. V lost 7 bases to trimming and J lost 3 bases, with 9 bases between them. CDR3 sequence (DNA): TGTGCCAGCAAGAGGTATGACACCGGGGAGCTGTTTTTT. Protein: CASKRYDTGELFF.

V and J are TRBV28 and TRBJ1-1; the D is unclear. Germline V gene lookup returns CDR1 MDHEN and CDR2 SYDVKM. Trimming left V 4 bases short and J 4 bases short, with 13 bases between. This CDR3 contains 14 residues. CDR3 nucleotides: TGTGCCAGCAGTTCCCCGTCCGGCGGCACTGAAGCTTTCTTT. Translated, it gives CASSSPSGGTEAFF. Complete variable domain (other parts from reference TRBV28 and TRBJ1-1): DVKVTQSSRYLVKRTGEKVFLECVQDMDHENMFWYRQDPGLGLRLIYFSYDVKMKEKGDIPEGYSVSREKKERFSLILESASTNQTSMYLCASSSPSGGTEAFFGQGTRLTVV.

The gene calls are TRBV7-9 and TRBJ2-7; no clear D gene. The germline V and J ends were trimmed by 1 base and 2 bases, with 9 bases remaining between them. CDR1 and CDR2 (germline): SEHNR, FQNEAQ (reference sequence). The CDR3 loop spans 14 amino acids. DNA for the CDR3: TGTGCCAGCAGCTTAGACCAGAGCGCCTACGAGCAGTACTTC. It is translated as CASSLDQSAYEQYF.

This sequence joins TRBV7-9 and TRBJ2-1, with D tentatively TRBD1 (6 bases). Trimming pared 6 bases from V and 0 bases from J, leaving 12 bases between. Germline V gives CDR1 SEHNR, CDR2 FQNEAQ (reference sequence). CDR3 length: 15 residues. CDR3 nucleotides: TGTGCCAGCAGGCCTAGGGGGAGCTCCTACAATGAGCAGTTCTTC. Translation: CASRPRGSSYNEQFF.

The CDR3 loop reads CSAQRDRGLNEQFF. CDR3 bases: TGCAGCGCCCAGAGGGACAGGGGGTTAAATGAGCAGTTCTTC. The V gene is TRBV29-1, the J gene TRBJ2-1; TRBD1 matches 11 bases. CDR3 length equals 14 residues. Germline lookup yields CDR1 SQVTM and CDR2 ANQGSEA. The V and J ends lost 7 bases and 7 bases, in that order; junction bases with no gene match: 9.

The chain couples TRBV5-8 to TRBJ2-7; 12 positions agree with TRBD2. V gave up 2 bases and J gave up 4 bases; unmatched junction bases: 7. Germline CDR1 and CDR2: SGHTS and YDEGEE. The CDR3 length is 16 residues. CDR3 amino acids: CASSFAGLAGLYEQYF. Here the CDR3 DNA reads TGTGCCAGCAGCTTCGCCGGACTAGCGGGACTTTACGAGCAGTACTTC.

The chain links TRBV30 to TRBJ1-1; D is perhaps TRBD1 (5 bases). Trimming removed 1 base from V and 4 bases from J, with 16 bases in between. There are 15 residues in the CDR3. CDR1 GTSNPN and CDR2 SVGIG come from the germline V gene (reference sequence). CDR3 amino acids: CAWSASGGYGTEAFF. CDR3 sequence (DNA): TGTGCCTGGAGTGCCTCGGGGGGTTACGGCACTGAAGCTTTCTTT.